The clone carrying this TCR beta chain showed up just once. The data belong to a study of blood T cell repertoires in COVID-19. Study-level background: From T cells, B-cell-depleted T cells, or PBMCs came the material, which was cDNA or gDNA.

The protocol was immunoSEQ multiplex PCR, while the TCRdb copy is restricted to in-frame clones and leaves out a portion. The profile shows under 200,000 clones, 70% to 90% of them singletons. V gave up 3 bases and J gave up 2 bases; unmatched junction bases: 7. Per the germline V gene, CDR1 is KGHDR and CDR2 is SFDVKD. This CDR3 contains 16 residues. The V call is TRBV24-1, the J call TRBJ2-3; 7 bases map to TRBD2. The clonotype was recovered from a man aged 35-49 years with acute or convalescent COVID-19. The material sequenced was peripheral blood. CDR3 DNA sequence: TGTGCCACCAGTGATCAGTCTAGCGGAAACACAGATACGCAGTATTTT. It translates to CATSDQSSGNTDTQYF.